A single sample gave rise to the 27 T cell receptor beta chains below, sequenced in a study of blood T cell repertoires in COVID-19. The data were produced by immunoSEQ multiplex PCR, yet TCRdb's version contains in-frame clones alone and is incomplete. The data hold more than 35,000 clones, with 80% observed a single time. Sequencing was carried out using peripheral blood. These receptors were taken from a woman in her 70s with acute or convalescent COVID-19.

The chain couples TRBV18 to TRBJ2-1; 12 nucleotides align to TRBD2. The CDR3 length is 15 residues. Germline V gene data show CDR1 as KGHSH and CDR2 as LQKENI. J was trimmed by 8 bases and V by 3 bases; bases with no gene match: 5. The CDR3 loop reads CASSPLAGGRDEQFF. For the CDR3, the DNA is TGTGCCAGCTCACCTCTAGCGGGGGGGAGAGATGAGCAGTTCTTC. The full variable domain, with the rest looked up from reference TRBV18 and TRBJ2-1, is NAGVMQNPRHLVRRRGQEARLRCSPMKGHSHVYWYRQLPEEGLKFMVYLQKENIIDESGMPKERFSAEFPKEGPSILRIQQVVRGDSAAYFCASSPLAGGRDEQFFGPGTRLTVL.

V is TRBV4-2 and J is TRBJ1-1; D remains ambiguous. The CDR3 consists of 15 residues. From germline, CDR1 is LGHNA and CDR2 YNFKEQ. The V end lost 2 bases, the J end lost 0 bases, and 10 bases lay between the germline ends. In DNA, the CDR3 is TGTGCCAGCAGCCAAATAGTCGGGATGAACACTGAAGCTTTCTTT. Its protein is CASSQIVGMNTEAFF.

The chain is built from TRBV28 and TRBJ1-6, with 9 bases matching TRBD1. Trimming cost V 8 bases and J 12 bases; bases outside gene matches: 8. Looked up from germline, CDR1 is MDHEN and CDR2 is SYDVKM. The CDR3 extends over 13 amino acids. CDR3 amino acids: CASRTGVIQPLHF. Written as DNA, the CDR3 is TGTGCCAGCCGGACAGGGGTGATCCAACCCCTCCACTTT.

The gene calls are TRBV11-2 and TRBJ2-2; 11 bases map to TRBD2. Germline values: CDR1 SGHAT, CDR2 FQNNGV. The CDR3 has 16 residues. Trimming removed 4 bases from V and 0 bases from J; junction bases left unmatched: 1. The CDR3 region has the DNA TGTGCCAGCAGCTGGGGACTAGCGGCGAACACCGGGGAGCTGTTTTTT. This gives the protein CASSWGLAANTGELFF. Full variable domain (missing parts from reference TRBV11-2 and TRBJ2-2): EAGVAQSPRYKIIEKRQSVAFWCNPISGHATLYWYQQILGQGPKLLIQFQNNGVVDDSQLPKDRFSAERLKGVDSTLKIQPAKLEDSAVYLCASSWGLAANTGELFFGEGSRLTVL.

V is TRBV5-6 and J is TRBJ1-2; 8 bases fit TRBD1. CDR3 length: 13 amino acids. V trimming: 4 bases; J trimming: 7 bases; junction bases outside the gene matches: 6. The germline V gene has CDR1 SGHDT and CDR2 YYEEEE. The CDR3 DNA sequence: TGTGCCAGCAGCCTCTGGACAGGGAGTGGCTACACCTTC. Encoded protein: CASSLWTGSGYTF.

This chain connects TRBV19 to TRBJ1-2; D not certain. Germline CDR1 is LNHDA and CDR2 is SQIVND (reference sequence). Deletions cut 3 bases from V and 4 bases from J, with 9 bases between. The CDR3 has 13 residues. The CDR3 is CASSIEIGYGYTF. The CDR3 nucleotides are TGTGCCAGTAGTATCGAGATCGGCTATGGCTACACCTTC. Together with reference TRBV19 and TRBJ1-2, the CDR3 gives the full variable domain: DGGITQSPKYLFRKEGQNVTLSCEQNLNHDAMYWYRQDPGQGLRLIYYSQIVNDFQKGDIAEGYSVSREKKESFPLTVTSAQKNPTAFYLCASSIEIGYGYTFGSGTRLTVV.

This chain connects TRBV4-2 to TRBJ2-2, with 9 nucleotides matching TRBD2. CDR3 size: 16 residues. Germline V lookup: CDR1 LGHNA, CDR2 YNFKEQ. V lost 0 bases and J lost 7; bases outside the gene matches: 6. The CDR3 spells CASSQDGGGADGELFF. CDR3 in DNA: TGTGCCAGCAGCCAAGACGGCGGGGGGGCCGACGGGGAGCTGTTTTTT.

This chain connects TRBV2 to TRBJ2-3, with D maybe TRBD1 (6 bases). Germline V gives CDR1 SNHLY, CDR2 FYNNEI. The V end lost 2 bases, the J end lost 4 bases, and 13 bases lay between the germline ends. This CDR3 region has 15 residues. This CDR3 reads CASSESMRQADTQYF. The CDR3 DNA reads as TGTGCCAGCAGTGAATCGATGCGACAGGCAGATACGCAGTATTTT.

This chain uses TRBV7-9 with TRBJ1-6, with D unclear. CDR1 SEHNR and CDR2 FQNEAQ come from the germline V gene (reference sequence). V was pared by 1 base and J by 0 bases, with 7 bases between. CDR3 length equals 16 residues. CDR3 nucleotides: TGTGCCAGCAGCTTAGACGGGAGCTCCTATAATTCACCCCTCCACTTT. It translates to CASSLDGSSYNSPLHF. The full variable domain, rest sourced from reference TRBV7-9 and TRBJ1-6, is DTGVSQNPRHKITKRGQNVTFRCDPISEHNRLYWYRQTLGQGPEFLTYFQNEAQLEKSRLLSDRFSAERPKGSFSTLEIQRTEQGDSAMYLCASSLDGSSYNSPLHFGNGTRLTVT.

V usage is TRBV9 and J usage is TRBJ1-2, with a possible D match to TRBD1 (6 bases). V gave up 4 bases and J gave up 6 bases, with 22 bases separating them. Germline V gene lookup returns CDR1 SGDLS and CDR2 YYNGEE. The CDR3 totals 16 residues. CDR3 sequence: CASSPTVLQGVHGYTF. CDR3 nucleotide sequence: TGTGCCAGCAGCCCGACGGTCCTACAGGGAGTCCATGGCTACACCTTC.

The chain has TRBV19 and TRBJ1-5; 8 nucleotides agree with TRBD1. Germline lookup yields CDR1 LNHDA and CDR2 SQIVND (reference sequence). Losses at the gene ends were 5 bases for V and 0 bases for J; bases not matched to a gene: 9. This CDR3 region has 17 residues. CDR3 sequence: CASSPIPGQVSNQPQHF. CDR3 bases: TGTGCCAGTAGTCCGATACCGGGACAGGTTAGCAATCAGCCCCAGCATTTT.

The V and J genes are TRBV19 and TRBJ1-3; TRBD1 agrees at 7 bases. The germline V gene encodes CDR1 LNHDA and CDR2 SQIVND (reference sequence). The CDR3 is made up of 19 amino acids. V lost 5 bases to trimming and J lost 0 bases; unmatched junction nucleotides: 16. The CDR3 bases are TGTGCCAGTAGTGCACCGGGACAGAGTTTGAAGTACTCTGGAAACACCATATATTTT. This gives the protein CASSAPGQSLKYSGNTIYF.

In this sample, this clone is medium-sized (0.01 to 0.1%). The chain employs TRBV10-2 and TRBJ2-7; D is perhaps TRBD2 (6 bases). V was pared by 6 bases and J by 0 bases, with 12 bases between. Germline CDR1 and CDR2: WSHSY and SAAADI. This CDR3 is built from 14 residues. The DNA for the CDR3 is TGCGCCAGCAGGGGAGGAGGTATCTCCTACGAGCAGTACTTC. This sequence encodes CASRGGGISYEQYF.

V and J are TRBV6-6 and TRBJ1-5; tentative D call: TRBD1 (5 bases). Germline V gene sequence: CDR1 MNHNY, CDR2 SVGAGI (reference sequence). Between the trimmed V and J ends, which lost 6 bases and 0 bases, there was a span of 6 bases. The CDR3 spans 13 residues. The CDR3 protein is CASRDTSNQPQHF. The CDR3, as DNA: TGTGCCAGCAGGGACACTAGCAATCAGCCCCAGCATTTT.

The chain has TRBV7-2 and TRBJ2-1; 9 positions match TRBD1. CDR3 length equals 16 residues. V shed 0 bases and J 8 bases; nucleotides not matched to a gene: 8. From germline, CDR1 is SGHTA and CDR2 FQGNSA. CDR3 coding DNA: TGTGCCAGCAGCTTAGCTGCGACAGGGGGTGGCTATGAGCAGTTCTTC. Protein product: CASSLAATGGGYEQFF.

This clone was recorded a few times. V and J are TRBV5-1 and TRBJ1-6; 7 nucleotides line up with TRBD1. V lost 3 bases and J lost 8; bases outside the gene matches: 2. This CDR3 is built from 13 residues. Germline CDR1 reads SGHRS; CDR2 reads YFSETQ. The CDR3 DNA is TGCGCCAGCAGCTCAGGGGGTGATTCACCCCTCCACTTT. This translates into CASSSGGDSPLHF. The full variable domain, with the rest looked up from reference TRBV5-1 and TRBJ1-6, is KAGVTQTPRYLIKTRGQQVTLSCSPISGHRSVSWYQQTPGQGLQFLFEYFSETQRNKGNFPGRFSGRQFSNSRSEMNVSTLELGDSALYLCASSSGGDSPLHFGNGTRLTVT.

The V gene is TRBV3-1 (or the pseudogene TRBV3-2), the J gene TRBJ1-2; a possible D gene is TRBD1 (5 bases). The CDR3 has 15 amino acids. Looked up from germline, CDR1 is LGHDT and CDR2 is YNNKEL (reference sequence). V lost 0 bases and J lost 7, with 15 bases in between. CDR3 sequence (DNA): TGTGCCAGCAGCCAAGATAGTTCAGGGATTGGTGGCTACACCTTC. This codes for CASSQDSSGIGGYTF.

V and J are TRBV10-3 and TRBJ2-7; D is unresolved. Trimming stripped 7 bases from V and 5 bases from J, with 18 bases between. CDR1 and CDR2 from the germline V gene are ENHRY and SYGVKD. CDR3 length equals 14 residues. As DNA, the CDR3 is TGTGCCATCACCCCCGGCCCAGGCCCCGACGAGCAGTACTTC. Translated, it gives CAITPGPGPDEQYF.

As DNA, the CDR3 is TGTGCCTGCTTACTAGACTTGAACGGGGGCAATCAGCCCCAGCATTTT. The encoded protein is CACLLDLNGGNQPQHF. The chain couples TRBV30 to TRBJ1-5; unclear D gene. Germline CDR1 is GTSNPN and CDR2 is SVGIG (reference sequence). CDR3 length equals 16 residues. Trimming stripped 6 bases from V and 2 bases from J, with 20 bases between.

This clone was seen once. The chain recombines TRBV2 with TRBJ2-4; 8 bases map to TRBD2. Trimming took 6 bases from V and 5 from J; bases not matched to a gene: 6. Per the germline V gene, CDR1 is SNHLY and CDR2 is FYNNEI. The CDR3 contains 14 residues. This CDR3 reads CASREREIENIQYF. CDR3 nucleotide sequence: TGTGCCAGCAGGGAGCGGGAGATTGAAAACATTCAGTACTTC.

The sample holds a few counts of this clone. The V gene is TRBV5-1, the J gene TRBJ2-1; TRBD2 aligns across 10 bases. Trimming took 3 bases from V and 2 from J; bases not matched to a gene: 2. CDR1 and CDR2 (germline): SGHRS, YFSETQ. The CDR3 is made up of 15 amino acids. The CDR3 loop is CASSSGLATYNEQFF. Here the CDR3 DNA reads TGCGCCAGCAGCTCGGGACTAGCGACCTACAATGAGCAGTTCTTC. The full variable domain, with the rest looked up from reference TRBV5-1 and TRBJ2-1, is KAGVTQTPRYLIKTRGQQVTLSCSPISGHRSVSWYQQTPGQGLQFLFEYFSETQRNKGNFPGRFSGRQFSNSRSEMNVSTLELGDSALYLCASSSGLATYNEQFFGPGTRLTVL.

This clone has only a few counts. This chain uses TRBV5-1 with TRBJ1-1, with D maybe TRBD1 (6 bases). Germline values: CDR1 SGHRS, CDR2 YFSETQ. This CDR3 spans 15 amino acids. V lost 4 bases to trimming and J lost 0 bases, with 13 bases between them. Here the CDR3 DNA reads TGCGCCAGCAGCATTTCGGGACATTTGAACACTGAAGCTTTCTTT. This gives the protein CASSISGHLNTEAFF.

This chain joins TRBV7-6 and TRBJ2-5, with D possibly being TRBD1 (5 bases). V lost 1 base, J lost 5 bases, and 11 bases lay in between. Germline V gives CDR1 SGHVS, CDR2 FNYEAQ. CDR3 length: 14 amino acids. CDR3 region: CASSLGRGRETQYF. The CDR3 DNA is TGTGCCAGCAGCTTAGGTAGGGGCCGGGAGACCCAGTACTTC.

The chain combines TRBV24-1 with TRBJ2-1, with TRBD2 identical over 13 bases. The germline CDR1 and CDR2 sequences are KGHDR and SFDVKD. V was clipped by 5 bases and J by 3 bases; unmatched bases: 12. The CDR3 has 19 residues. Here the CDR3 reads CATSALPGTSGDFYNEQFF. CDR3 in DNA: TGTGCCACCAGTGCTCTTCCCGGGACTAGCGGGGATTTCTACAATGAGCAGTTCTTC.

In its sample, this clone was seen a few times. The genes are TRBV7-9 and TRBJ2-5, with D perhaps matching TRBD2 (7 bases). The CDR3 sequence is 15 residues long. The germline gives CDR1 SEHNR, CDR2 FQNEAQ (reference sequence). V was pared by 5 bases and J by 5 bases, with 18 bases between. CDR3 in amino acids: CASSPGGTPRETQYF. The DNA for the CDR3 is TGTGCCAGCAGCCCCGGGGGGACACCCCGGGAGACCCAGTACTTC.

V is TRBV29-1 and J is TRBJ1-6, with D possibly matching TRBD1 (6 bases). The CDR3 is 14 residues long. CDR1 SQVTM and CDR2 ANQGSEA come from the germline V gene. Trimming took 4 bases from V and 5 from J, leaving 12 bases between them. The CDR3 sequence is CSVGEGGNNSPLHF. The CDR3 DNA reads as TGCAGCGTTGGAGAGGGGGGTAATAATTCACCCCTCCACTTT.

This chain links TRBV18 with TRBJ2-3, with 7 bases identical to TRBD1. V lost 2 bases, J lost 7 bases, and 9 bases stayed unmatched. Germline values: CDR1 KGHSH, CDR2 LQKENI. This CDR3 is 15 amino acids long. CDR3 sequence (DNA): TGTGCCAGCTCACCAGAAGGGGGCGACAGGTATACGCAGTATTTT. Its translation: CASSPEGGDRYTQYF.